The clone carrying this T cell receptor beta chain was seen a handful of times. Antigen: not known. One end of the junction does not line up with germline, which may come from a read error. The CDR3 has 13 amino acids. This entry comes from a study of T cell repertoires in cytomegalovirus infection. About the research overall: It was recently identified HLA-C-restricted and well-studied HLA-B-restricted CMV epitopes that the study used. Both a matching HLA type and CMV infection were indicated by public TCR beta signatures.

General study findings and limits: Summed frequency of public TCR beta families distinguished CMV carriers with the relevant HLA. Within the response measured ex vivo, HLA-C-restricted CMV-specific TCR beta clonotypes were dominant.

TCRdb called the reads again in MiXCR, with one record for every CDR3 protein. This table holds about 110,000 distinct CDR3 sequences, 42% found once. This clonotype originated in a human donor in good health (CMV status not recorded). Some clones in this sample may be carry-over from other donors' samples. V is TRBV5-3 and J is TRBJ1-1; no clear D gene. TRBV5-3 is assigned to the ORF class and has an uncertain function. Here the sequenced sample was CD8+ T cells from cultured PBMCs, taken from culture after CMV antigen stimulation. CDR3 residues: CASSFKVNTEAFF. CDR3 nucleotides: TGTGCCAGCAGCTTTAAGGTCAACACTGAAGCTTTCTTT.